A single sample is the source of the 5 T cell receptor beta chains below, sequenced in a study of cytomegalovirus exposure and HLA in healthy donors. PCR primers comprised 60 Vbeta and 13 Jbeta primers. The method was immunoSEQ multiplex PCR; TCRdb's version includes in-frame clones alone and lacks a portion of them. The table records about 100,000 clones, 81% of them present only once. The sequenced material came from PBMCs. These receptors were obtained from a man aged 35-49 years in good health and CMV-seropositive.

This clone has a handful of counts. One end of the junction varies from germline; a read error may be responsible. The chain carries TRBV6-5 and TRBJ2-6; tentatively, D is TRBD1 (5 bases). The CDR3 covers 16 residues. Germline V CDR1 and CDR2: MNHEY, SVGAGI. The CDR3 sequence: CASSYEPDSGANGLTF. The CDR3 coding sequence is TGTGCCAGCAGTTACGAGCCCGACTCTGGGGCCAACGGCCTGACTTTC.

The chain joins TRBV7-9 to TRBJ2-1; 11 nucleotides agree with TRBD2. This CDR3 has 17 amino acids. The germline V gene has CDR1 SEHNR and CDR2 FQNEAQ (reference sequence). The V gene end was trimmed by 3 bases and the J gene end by 7 bases; junction bases not matched to a gene: 11. CDR3: CASSLRSGGASWNEQFF. The DNA of the CDR3 is TGTGCCAGCAGCTTGCGTAGCGGGGGGGCGTCTTGGAATGAGCAGTTCTTC.

V gene TRBV5-1 combines with J gene TRBJ1-3; unclear D gene. V dropped 5 bases and J dropped 0 bases, with 12 bases sitting between them. Germline CDR1 is SGHRS and CDR2 is YFSETQ. This CDR3 region has 15 residues. The CDR3 loop is CASRSEGISGNTIYF. The CDR3 region has the DNA TGCGCCAGCAGATCAGAGGGCATCTCTGGAAACACCATATATTTT.

V and J are TRBV7-2 and TRBJ1-1, with TRBD1 identical over 7 bases. The CDR3 has 15 amino acids. J lost 1 base, V lost 8 bases, and 10 bases had no gene match. The germline CDR1 and CDR2 sequences are SGHTA and FQGNSA. CDR3 nucleotides: TGTGCCAGCTCGGAACGGGGACAGCCGAACACTGAAGCTTTCTTT. Protein product: CASSERGQPNTEAFF.

V and J are TRBV28 and TRBJ2-7, with 10 bases aligning to TRBD1. V shed 4 bases and J 5 bases; nucleotides not matched to a gene: 5. Germline CDR1 reads MDHEN; CDR2 reads SYDVKM. The CDR3 loop spans 14 amino acids. The CDR3 sequence is CASSSPGQGDEQYF. DNA of the CDR3: TGTGCCAGCAGTTCCCCTGGACAGGGGGACGAGCAGTACTTC.